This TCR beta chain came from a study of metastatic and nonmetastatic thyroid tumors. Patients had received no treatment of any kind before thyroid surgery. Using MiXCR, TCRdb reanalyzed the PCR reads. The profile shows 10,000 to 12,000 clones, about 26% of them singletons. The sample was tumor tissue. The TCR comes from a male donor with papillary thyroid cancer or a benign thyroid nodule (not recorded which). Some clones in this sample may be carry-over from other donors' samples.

CDR3 in DNA: TGTGCCAGCAGCCCCGTGGGGAGTCCGATCTACGAGCAGTACTTC. Translated: CASSPVGSPIYEQYF. This rearrangement joins TRBV9 to TRBJ2-7; TRBD2 might be the D (5 bases). V was trimmed by 4 bases and J by 3 bases, leaving 17 bases between them. The CDR3 totals 15 residues. CDR1 is SGDLS and CDR2 is YYNGEE in the germline V gene.